What follows describes a single TCR beta chain. Per germline, CDR1 PRHDT and CDR2 FYEKMQ (reference sequence). This CDR3 region has 11 residues. Trimming cost V 7 bases and J 1 base, with 4 bases left between them. The PCR contained 60 Vbeta and 13 Jbeta primers. TCRdb's table, derived via immunoSEQ multiplex PCR, lists solely in-frame clones and lacks some. The top ten clones hold about 13% of a sample with about 150,000 clones, 65% to 80% of them seen once. This record belongs to a study of cytomegalovirus exposure and HLA in healthy donors. This TCR came from a man aged 40-55 years in good health and CMV-seropositive. The rearrangement joins TRBV13 to TRBJ1-1; D remains unclear. Specimen: PBMCs. In nucleotides, the CDR3 is TGTGCCAGCAACACGAACACTGAAGCTTTCTTT. Translating it yields CASNTNTEAFF.